This T cell receptor beta chain was sequenced during a study of blood T cell repertoires in COVID-19. Measured with immunoSEQ multiplex PCR; TCRdb has only the in-frame clones, and not every one. The table shows fewer than 150,000 clones, with 84% occurring only once. Germline V gene sequence: CDR1 SNHLY, CDR2 FYNNEI. The CDR3 totals 13 residues. V was trimmed by 11 bases and J by 6 bases, leaving 17 bases between them. The sequence came from a woman of 80 years or more in a cohort sampled during active or convalescent COVID-19. Sequencing was carried out using peripheral blood. The V and J genes are TRBV2 and TRBJ2-1; a possible D gene is TRBD2 (7 bases). The CDR3 loop is CAVGGAGRNEQFF. CDR3 nucleotides: TGTGCCGTGGGGGGGGCAGGCCGCAATGAGCAGTTCTTC.